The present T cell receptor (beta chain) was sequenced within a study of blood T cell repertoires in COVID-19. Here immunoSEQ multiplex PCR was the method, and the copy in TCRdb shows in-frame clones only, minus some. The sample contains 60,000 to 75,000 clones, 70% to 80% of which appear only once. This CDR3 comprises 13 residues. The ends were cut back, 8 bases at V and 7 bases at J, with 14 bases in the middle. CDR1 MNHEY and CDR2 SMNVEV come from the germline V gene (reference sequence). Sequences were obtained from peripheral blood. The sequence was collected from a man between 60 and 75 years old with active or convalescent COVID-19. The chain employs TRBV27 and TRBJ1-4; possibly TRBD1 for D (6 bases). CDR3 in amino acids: CASGGLPPEKLFF. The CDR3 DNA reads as TGTGCCAGCGGGGGCCTACCCCCTGAAAAACTGTTTTTT.